This T cell receptor beta chain was obtained from a study of T cell responses to AZD1222 COVID-19 vaccine (dated by TCRdb to the early 2020s). Broadly, across the study: AZD1222 recipients given second doses at about 4 weeks or at about 12 weeks were pooled, since spike-specific TCR depth and breadth were not found to differ between the two schedules. A total of approximately 250 trial participants underwent TCR sequencing, of whom some 200 had received two doses of AZD1222 and 26 had received two doses of the MenACWY control vaccine. Trial participants were enrolled by age into 18-55, 56-69 and 70-plus year subgroups, with approximately 150, 28 and 58 TCR-sequenced participants respectively.

This sample's time point label indicates: baseline before first vaccination. Vaccinee samples came from UK trials COV001 and COV002, including a single-blind randomized controlled phase 2/3 trial of AZD1222 (ChAdOx1 nCoV-19) in healthy adults. Trial participant PBMC samples were collected at day 0 and day 28 after the second dose for TCRbeta chain sequencing. The CDR3 regions of human TCRbeta chains were subjected to immunosequencing. Under the source paper's analysis protocol: TCRs in the repertoires were compared against a reference library of SARS-CoV-2-specific TCRs that had been generated with the MIRA antigen-specificity platform. Breadth was defined as the fraction of unique TCRs that were SARS-CoV-2-associated. Depth was defined as the fraction of total T cells that were SARS-CoV-2-associated. Using the MIRA data, every spike-specific TCR was mapped to the spike region that the TCR reacted to and assigned to either a CD4 or a CD8 class. Log10-transformed breadth and depth values were compared by one-way ANOVA with Sidak's multiple comparisons tests. The table was pulled from immuneACCESS by TCRdb, which kept in-frame rearrangements only. Such tables lose some clones; where checked, under half of the loss comes from unresolved V genes, and the rest has no known cause. The V and J calls and the clone size are those of that table, but D and trimming were determined from the DNA. The sample records around 120,000 clones, about 89% of which are singletons. The ten largest make up 25% to 30% of the sample.

Overall study results and their limits: The whole spike protein was spanned by vaccine-associated CD4 TCRs, and dominant responses were seen in regions 160-218 and 743-854. Conclusions about previously exposed vaccinees are limited because only six or seven AZD1222 recipients were SARS-CoV-2 seropositive at baseline. Spike-specific TCR breadth and depth rose significantly after two AZD1222 doses compared with day 0 and with MenACWY recipients. Most participants were white British and females outnumbered males, and the authors suggested that clonal diversity may have been underestimated. Reportedly, close to half of the unique spike-specific TCRs recognized epitopes lying outside the regions that are mutated in the B.1.351 and B.1.1.7 variants. The 56-69-year group was small, and its depth increase did not reach significance, likely because of low power. Because no samples from the day 14 peak response were available, repertoires could be characterized only after the peak T cell response.

Concerning this clone itself: Its antigen target is currently unknown. No base qualities exist here, and no much larger clone lies one base off it.

V is clipped by 1 base and J by 10 bases, and the sequence between their germline boundaries is 11 bases long. Its CDR3 holds 13 amino acids, cysteine through phenylalanine. Just CDR3 DNA is preserved here, 39 bases in frame from base 1. CDR1 LGHDT and CDR2 YNNKEL are derived from the germline V gene (reference sequence). This TCR derives from an adult in good health. The sample here was peripheral blood, taken on day 0 of AZD1222 vaccination. The sequence joins TRBV3-1 (or the pseudogene TRBV3-2) to TRBJ2-4, with a weak D call of TRBD2 (6 bases match). This receptor has the CDR3 CASSQAQEGIQYF. In nucleotide form, the sequence is TGTGCCAGCAGCCAAGCGCAGGAGGGGATTCAGTACTTC.